Given below is one TCR beta chain in context. Its antigen is unknown. The V gene's germline CDR1 is DFQATT and CDR2 SNEGSKA (reference sequence). Trimming removed 3 bases at V and 2 bases at J, with 10 bases between. This CDR3 is built from 14 residues. The sample is drawn from a study of T cell responses to AZD1222 COVID-19 vaccine. Clones were read by immunoSEQ multiplex PCR, and TCRdb kept only the in-frame ones, dropping some. This table holds over 15,000 clones, roughly 79% found once. General study points: Clonal diversity was possibly underestimated, and white British individuals and females predominated among donors. Across the whole spike, CD4 TCRs peaked at regions 160-218 and 743-854. Recipients of AZD1222 seropositive at baseline numbered only 5 or 6.

V gene TRBV20-1 combines with J gene TRBJ2-2; D not certain. Sequencing was performed on peripheral blood, taken 28 days after the second AZD1222 dose. This TCR came from an adult who received the AZD1222 COVID-19 vaccine. The CDR3: CSASLGVNTGELFF. DNA of the CDR3: TGCAGTGCTAGTCTCGGAGTAAACACCGGGGAGCTGTTTTTT.